These 19 T cell receptor beta chains share one sample of origin, sequenced in a study of cytomegalovirus exposure and HLA in healthy donors. The PCR contained 60 Vbeta and 13 Jbeta primers. The table came from immunoSEQ multiplex PCR; TCRdb's copy has only in-frame clones and leaves some out. The table includes 90,000 to 120,000 clones, around 62% detected once. Sequenced sample: PBMCs. The receptors shown here come from a man aged 25 to 40 in good health and CMV-seropositive.

Notes on this clone: The sample has other DNA sequences that encode this CDR3 too. This chain links TRBV5-1 with TRBJ1-2, with unresolved D. This CDR3 region has 14 residues. Germline loops: CDR1 SGHRS, CDR2 YFSETQ. Trimming removed 4 bases at V and 4 bases at J, with 14 bases between. DNA for the CDR3: TGCGCCAGCAGCCGGGATTGGGAAGGCTATGGCTACACCTTC. Protein product: CASSRDWEGYGYTF.

This clone was observed a handful of times. This chain connects TRBV2 to TRBJ1-6; TRBD1 agrees at 12 bases. This CDR3 contains 15 residues. In germline, CDR1 is SNHLY, CDR2 FYNNEI. The V and J ends lost 7 bases and 10 bases, in that order; junction bases with no gene match: 8. This chain's CDR3 is CASKAPGTGGSPLHF. The CDR3, as DNA: TGTGCCAGCAAGGCCCCCGGGACAGGGGGCTCACCCCTCCACTTT.

This sequence joins TRBV27 and TRBJ2-7; TRBD1 aligns across 7 bases. Germline V gene lookup returns CDR1 MNHEY and CDR2 SMNVEV (reference sequence). The CDR3 has 16 residues. V was pared by 1 base and J by 2 bases, with 8 bases of the junction left unmatched. CDR3 region: CASSLFTDRAPYEQYF. The CDR3 coding sequence is TGTGCCAGCAGTTTATTTACCGACAGGGCCCCCTACGAGCAGTACTTC.

The chain carries TRBV5-6 and TRBJ2-1; D unresolved. Germline lookup yields CDR1 SGHDT and CDR2 YYEEEE. CDR3 size: 11 residues. Trimming left V 1 base short and J 10 bases short, with 6 bases between. The CDR3: CASSLPPEQFF. In DNA, the CDR3 is TGTGCCAGCAGCTTGCCCCCGGAGCAGTTCTTC.

V usage is TRBV11-2 and J usage is TRBJ2-2; maybe TRBD2 (6 bases). CDR1 is SGHAT and CDR2 is FQNNGV in the germline V gene. The length of the CDR3 is 15 residues. V lost 3 bases, J lost 4 bases, and 12 bases lay in between. CDR3 bases: TGTGCCAGCAGCTTGAGGAGGGAGGTCACCGGGGAGCTGTTTTTT. This sequence encodes CASSLRREVTGELFF.

The V gene is TRBV7-9, the J gene TRBJ2-3, with 8 bases identical to TRBD1. This CDR3 comprises 17 residues. Trimming cost V 5 bases and J 3 bases; bases outside gene matches: 13. Germline lookup yields CDR1 SEHNR and CDR2 FQNEAQ (reference sequence). CDR3 DNA sequence: TGTGCCAGCAGCGGGACAGGTATTCTCCCCCCGACAGATACGCAGTATTTT. As protein: CASSGTGILPPTDTQYF.

This clone came up a few times. This rearrangement joins TRBV7-9 to TRBJ1-1, with 11 nucleotides matching TRBD1. This CDR3 spans 14 amino acids. With V trimmed by 5 bases and J by 6 bases, 5 bases remained unmatched. Germline V gene data show CDR1 as SEHNR and CDR2 as FQNEAQ (reference sequence). As DNA, the CDR3 is TGTGCCAGCAGCGCGGGACAGGGGGTGTCTGAAGCTTTCTTT. Translation gives CASSAGQGVSEAFF.

The rearrangement links TRBV5-1 to TRBJ1-1, with D hard to call. This CDR3 comprises 13 residues. The V end was cut by 0 bases, the J end by 1 base, with 4 bases between. Per the germline V gene, CDR1 is SGHRS and CDR2 is YFSETQ. For the CDR3, the DNA is TGCGCCAGCAGCTTGGAACAGAACACTGAAGCTTTCTTT. It is translated as CASSLEQNTEAFF.

This chain uses TRBV27 with TRBJ1-5; D is perhaps TRBD1 (5 bases). Per the germline V gene, CDR1 is MNHEY and CDR2 is SMNVEV (reference sequence). The CDR3 is 14 residues long. The ends were cut back, 6 bases at V and 6 bases at J, with 15 bases in the middle. CDR3 loop: CASSLGGGGQPQHF. The CDR3, as DNA: TGTGCCAGCAGCCTCGGGGGAGGAGGTCAGCCCCAGCATTTT.

The V gene is TRBV18, the J gene TRBJ1-3, with D perhaps matching TRBD1 (5 bases). CDR3 size: 15 residues. Germline V lookup: CDR1 KGHSH, CDR2 LQKENI. V was trimmed by 4 bases and J by 0 bases, leaving 10 bases between them. Here the CDR3 reads CASSRAQDSGNTIYF. The CDR3 DNA follows: TGTGCCAGCTCACGGGCACAGGACTCTGGAAACACCATATATTTT.

The V call is TRBV6-5, the J call TRBJ2-7; TRBD1 might be the D (6 bases). Germline V gives CDR1 MNHEY, CDR2 SVGAGI. V was cut by 6 bases and J by 0 bases, with 15 bases left in between. The CDR3 length is 15 residues. For the CDR3, the DNA is TGTGCCAGCAGCCCCTTCCAGGACAGCTCCTACGAGCAGTACTTC. This translates into CASSPFQDSSYEQYF.

J is TRBJ1-1 and V is TRBV11-2, with a possible D match to TRBD1 (5 bases). V shed 1 base and J shed 7 bases, with 10 bases lying between them. CDR3 length: 13 residues. CDR1 is SGHAT, CDR2 FQNNGV, per germline. CDR3 nucleotide sequence: TGTGCCAGCAGCTTAGGGGGGGTCGGTGAAGCTTTCTTT. As protein: CASSLGGVGEAFF.

The chain recombines TRBV6-5 with TRBJ2-5, with D maybe TRBD1 (6 bases). CDR1 and CDR2 from the germline V gene are MNHEY and SVGAGI. V lost 6 bases and J lost 3, with 14 bases in between. The CDR3 length is 14 residues. The CDR3 protein is CASRQTGFEETQYF. DNA for the CDR3: TGTGCCAGCAGACAGACAGGATTCGAAGAGACCCAGTACTTC.

V is TRBV7-6 and J is TRBJ2-5, with D maybe TRBD1 (6 bases). V dropped 1 base and J dropped 1 base, with 7 bases sitting between them. Germline assignment: CDR1 SGHVS and CDR2 FNYEAQ. The CDR3 has 14 amino acids. CDR3 protein: CASSLGGGQETQYF. The CDR3 DNA sequence: TGTGCCAGCAGCTTAGGAGGGGGCCAAGAGACCCAGTACTTC.

The rearrangement joins TRBV5-4 to TRBJ1-2; perhaps TRBD1 as D (6 bases). The ends were cut back, 7 bases at V and 4 bases at J, with 14 bases in the middle. Germline CDR1 SGHNT, CDR2 YYREEE (reference sequence). The CDR3 loop spans 13 amino acids. The CDR3 DNA reads as TGTGCCAGCGTAATATCAGGGGCCTATGGCTACACCTTC. Its protein is CASVISGAYGYTF.

The chain links TRBV4-2 to TRBJ2-7; 8 bases line up with TRBD2. The ends lost 2 bases at V and 2 bases at J; junction bases unmatched: 5. The germline CDR1 and CDR2 sequences are LGHNA and YNFKEQ. This CDR3 is built from 15 residues. Here the CDR3 DNA reads TGTGCCAGCAGCCAATCACTAGCGGCGACCTACGAGCAGTACTTC. It yields the protein CASSQSLAATYEQYF.

This clone has more than one count but fewer than ten. The J gene is TRBJ1-5, the V gene TRBV6-1, with 9 nucleotides matching TRBD1. V lost 3 bases and J lost 4; bases outside the gene matches: 1. The CDR3 length is 14 residues. Germline CDR1 MNHNS, CDR2 SASEGT. CDR3 loop: CASSEGTGNQPQHF. DNA for the CDR3: TGTGCCAGCAGTGAGGGGACAGGGAATCAGCCCCAGCATTTT.

The chain joins TRBV6-5 to TRBJ1-4; D remains ambiguous. This CDR3 has 15 residues. V lost 2 bases, J lost 7 bases, and 14 bases lay in between. Germline CDR1 MNHEY, CDR2 SVGAGI. This CDR3 is CASSYGQAEGEKLFF. CDR3 bases: TGTGCCAGCAGTTACGGGCAGGCCGAGGGTGAAAAACTGTTTTTT.

V gene TRBV9 combines with J gene TRBJ1-1, with no clear D. The germline gives CDR1 SGDLS, CDR2 YYNGEE. V was trimmed by 4 bases and J by 1 base, leaving 5 bases between them. This CDR3 is built from 12 residues. This chain's CDR3 is CASSPGNTEAFF. For the CDR3, the DNA is TGTGCCAGCAGCCCGGGGAACACTGAAGCTTTCTTT.